What follows are 22 T cell receptor beta chains derived from one specimen sequenced in a study of blood T cell repertoires in COVID-19. Assay used: immunoSEQ multiplex PCR; TCRdb lists only in-frame clones, some missing. Here the sample spans 70,000 to 95,000 clones, 88% being singletons. The sequencing input was peripheral blood. Receptors were obtained from a woman of 80 years or more with active COVID-19.

J is TRBJ1-6 and V is TRBV3-1 (or the pseudogene TRBV3-2); TRBD1 matches 9 bases. Unmatched junction bases numbered 4, after V lost 5 bases and J lost 8 bases. The CDR3 consists of 14 residues. Germline values: CDR1 LGHDT, CDR2 YNNKEL (reference sequence). CDR3 in amino acids: CASSNRDRDSPLHF. The CDR3 coding sequence is TGTGCCAGCAGCAACCGGGACAGGGATTCACCCCTCCACTTT.

CDR3 residues: CASSLETGQETQYF. The CDR3 region has the DNA TGCGCCAGCAGCTTGGAGACAGGGCAAGAGACCCAGTACTTC. This chain joins TRBV5-1 and TRBJ2-5; 7 nucleotides align to TRBD1. Trimming removed 0 bases from V and 2 bases from J; junction bases left unmatched: 1. CDR1 and CDR2 from the germline V gene are SGHRS and YFSETQ. This CDR3 has 14 amino acids.

The CDR3 region has the DNA TGTGCCAGTCGACAGGGTTCGGTGAACACTGAAGCTTTCTTT. Amino acid sequence: CASRQGSVNTEAFF. The gene calls are TRBV19 and TRBJ1-1; 7 nucleotides match TRBD1. J lost 0 bases, V lost 8 bases, and 6 bases had no gene match. Germline assignment: CDR1 LNHDA and CDR2 SQIVND (reference sequence). The CDR3 runs to 14 residues.

The chain couples TRBV2 to TRBJ2-7; 7 bases are shared with TRBD1. There are 15 residues in the CDR3. Trimming removed 7 bases from V and 3 bases from J; junction bases left unmatched: 12. The germline V gene has CDR1 SNHLY and CDR2 FYNNEI. DNA of the CDR3: TGTGCCAGCACCTCGGACAGGAGCCGCTACTACGAGCAGTACTTC. Translation gives CASTSDRSRYYEQYF.

This chain uses TRBV5-1 with TRBJ1-3; D unresolved. CDR3 length: 16 amino acids. Deletions cut 4 bases from V and 0 bases from J, with 14 bases between. The germline V gene encodes CDR1 SGHRS and CDR2 YFSETQ. The CDR3 nucleotides are TGCGCCAGCAGCCTTGGCGGCACGAACTCTGGAAACACCATATATTTT. Protein product: CASSLGGTNSGNTIYF.

This clone was picked up a small number of times. This chain links TRBV7-9 with TRBJ2-2; D is undetermined. The CDR3 totals 12 residues. The V gene's germline CDR1 is SEHNR and CDR2 FQNEAQ (reference sequence). Deletions cut 5 bases from V and 6 bases from J, with 7 bases between. The CDR3: CASSPSPGELFF. The DNA of the CDR3 is TGTGCCAGCAGCCCTTCCCCCGGGGAGCTGTTTTTT.

The rearrangement uses TRBV29-1 and TRBJ2-2, with 8 bases lining up with TRBD2. The CDR3 is 15 amino acids. The V segment lost 0 bases and the J segment 0 bases; nucleotides outside the gene matches: 0. Germline CDR1 SQVTM, CDR2 ANQGSEA. The CDR3 here is CSVEDSGTNTGELFF. DNA of the CDR3: TGCAGCGTTGAAGATAGCGGGACGAACACCGGGGAGCTGTTTTTT.

In this sample, this clone turned up a few times. J is TRBJ2-7 and V is TRBV24-1; 8 bases agree with TRBD1. CDR1 is KGHDR, CDR2 SFDVKD, per germline. The CDR3 spans 15 residues. The J segment lost 2 bases and the V segment lost 3 bases, leaving 5 bases of the junction unmatched. The CDR3 is CATSDPRTGPYEQYF. The CDR3 DNA sequence: TGTGCCACCAGTGATCCGCGGACAGGGCCCTACGAGCAGTACTTC.

In DNA form, the CDR3 reads TGTGCCAGCAGCTTGGCAGGCGGGGCGTTTGAAAAACTGTTTTTT. Protein sequence: CASSLAGGAFEKLFF. The rearrangement uses TRBV5-6 and TRBJ1-4; perhaps TRBD1 as D (5 bases). Trimming pared 0 bases from V and 7 bases from J, leaving 13 bases between. The CDR3 consists of 15 residues. Germline-derived CDR1 and CDR2 are SGHDT and YYEEEE.

To note about this clone: Other DNA sequences of this sample code for an identical CDR3. The V call is TRBV11-2, the J call TRBJ2-7; 11 nucleotides line up with TRBD2. Germline lookup yields CDR1 SGHAT and CDR2 FQNNGV. The J segment lost 6 bases and the V segment lost 6 bases, leaving 1 base of the junction unmatched. The CDR3 covers 12 residues. CDR3 in DNA: TGTGCCAGCAGTCTAGCGGGAGGCGAGCAGTACTTC. Amino acids: CASSLAGGEQYF.

The chain is built from TRBV25-1 and TRBJ1-1; D gene unclear. Trimming shortened V by 6 bases and J by 0 bases, and 5 bases separated the two germline ends. The CDR3 has 12 residues. Germline V gene data show CDR1 as MGHDK and CDR2 as SYGVNS. The CDR3 DNA sequence: TGTGCCAGCAGCCGTCTGAACACTGAAGCTTTCTTT. This encodes CASSRLNTEAFF.

The CDR3 loop is CASSLGTGRDTQYF. The CDR3 DNA is TGTGCCAGCAGCCTTGGGACAGGCAGGGATACGCAGTATTTT. The chain recombines TRBV5-4 with TRBJ2-3, with 8 bases aligning to TRBD1. The CDR3 covers 14 residues. Germline CDR1 SGHNT, CDR2 YYREEE (reference sequence). The V gene end was trimmed by 4 bases and the J gene end by 6 bases; junction bases not matched to a gene: 7. The entire variable domain, with the rest obtained from reference TRBV5-4 and TRBJ2-3, is as follows: ETGVTQSPTHLIKTRGQQVTLRCSSQSGHNTVSWYQQALGQGPQFIFQYYREEENGRGNFPPRFSGLQFPNYSSELNVNALELDDSALYLCASSLGTGRDTQYFGPGTRLTVL.

The table lists this clone with a count of one. V and J are TRBV15 and TRBJ2-2, with 8 bases that match TRBD1. Germline loops: CDR1 LNHNV, CDR2 YYDKDF (reference sequence). The junction had 3 bases not matched to a gene; V was cut back by 7 bases and J by 5 bases. CDR3 size: 13 residues. The CDR3 protein is CATNNRGTGELFF. In nucleotides, the CDR3 is TGTGCCACCAATAACAGGGGGACCGGGGAGCTGTTTTTT.

This chain joins TRBV20-1 and TRBJ2-7; the D gene is possibly TRBD2 (6 bases). Germline lookup yields CDR1 DFQATT and CDR2 SNEGSKA (reference sequence). V lost 3 bases and J 0 bases, leaving 12 bases between the germline ends. CDR3 length: 14 residues. CDR3 coding DNA: TGCAGTGCTAGTGTGGGGGGACGCTCCTACGAGCAGTACTTC. This encodes CSASVGGRSYEQYF.

This clone was recorded only once. The chain has TRBV9 and TRBJ2-7, with 12 bases aligning to TRBD2. The ends lost 0 bases at V and 9 bases at J; junction bases unmatched: 7. CDR3 length equals 15 residues. Germline-derived CDR1 and CDR2 are SGDLS and YYNGEE. The CDR3 DNA reads as TGTGCCAGCAGCGTAGCTGGGACTAGCGGGCAGGTGCAGTACTTC. Translating it yields CASSVAGTSGQVQYF.

The chain carries TRBV7-9 and TRBJ2-5, with D hard to call. V lost 5 bases and J lost 1, with 5 bases in between. Germline CDR1 is SEHNR and CDR2 is FQNEAQ (reference sequence). This CDR3 has 12 residues. Written as DNA, the CDR3 is TGTGCCAGCAGCCGCGGCCAAGAGACCCAGTACTTC. Translating gives CASSRGQETQYF.

The chain combines TRBV30 with TRBJ1-4; 8 nucleotides align to TRBD1. Germline loops: CDR1 GTSNPN, CDR2 SVGIG (reference sequence). V shed 2 bases and J 7 bases; nucleotides not matched to a gene: 9. The CDR3 extends over 15 amino acids. The CDR3: CAWSKHVTGGEKLFF. The CDR3 region has the DNA TGTGCCTGGAGTAAGCATGTCACAGGGGGTGAAAAACTGTTTTTT.

The V call is TRBV11-2, the J call TRBJ2-7, with 7 bases matching TRBD1. The CDR3 contains 14 residues. Trimming cost V 1 base and J 4 bases; bases outside gene matches: 4. In germline, CDR1 is SGHAT, CDR2 FQNNGV. As DNA, the CDR3 is TGTGCCAGCAGCTTAGGACAGGGATGGTACGAGCAGTACTTC. Amino acids: CASSLGQGWYEQYF. The full variable domain, its missing parts supplied by reference TRBV11-2 and TRBJ2-7, is EAGVAQSPRYKIIEKRQSVAFWCNPISGHATLYWYQQILGQGPKLLIQFQNNGVVDDSQLPKDRFSAERLKGVDSTLKIQPAKLEDSAVYLCASSLGQGWYEQYFGPGTRLTVT.

Concerning this clone: The conserved final phenylalanine or tryptophan is absent from the CDR3, which likely points to a read error. No DNA is shown, since the ends of the CDR3 on it are uncertain; the CDR3 is the one TCRdb lists. The V gene is TRBV3-1 (or the pseudogene TRBV3-2), the J gene TRBJ1-2. Germline assignment: CDR1 LGHDT and CDR2 YNNKEL (reference sequence). The CDR3 is 8 residues long, ends included. CDR3: CASSQDRV.

The table lists this clone with a count of one. The genes are TRBV10-2 and TRBJ2-5, with 7 bases aligning to TRBD1. After removal of 4 bases from V and 5 bases from J, the junction contained 4 bases not matched to a gene. Per the germline V gene, CDR1 is WSHSY and CDR2 is SAAADI. The CDR3 loop spans 13 amino acids. DNA of the CDR3: TGCGCCAGCAGTGGACAGGGTGGGGAGACCCAGTACTTC. Its protein product is CASSGQGGETQYF.

This chain uses TRBV2 with TRBJ2-1; TRBD2 aligns across 7 bases. This CDR3 has 12 amino acids. Trimming took 7 bases from V and 12 from J; bases not matched to a gene: 9. Germline values: CDR1 SNHLY, CDR2 FYNNEI. The CDR3 loop is CASIQAGVVQFF. The CDR3 DNA reads as TGTGCCAGCATTCAGGCGGGAGTGGTGCAGTTCTTC.

The chain couples TRBV6-2 or TRBV6-3 to TRBJ2-7; 10 nucleotides line up with TRBD1. The CDR3 loop spans 16 amino acids. V shed 2 bases, J shed 4 bases, and the junction held 8 bases outside the gene matches. Germline V gene sequence: CDR1 MNHEY, CDR2 SVGEGT. The CDR3 sequence: CASSYRPGQGGYEQYF. The DNA of the CDR3 is TGTGCCAGCAGTTACCGCCCTGGACAGGGGGGATACGAGCAGTACTTC.